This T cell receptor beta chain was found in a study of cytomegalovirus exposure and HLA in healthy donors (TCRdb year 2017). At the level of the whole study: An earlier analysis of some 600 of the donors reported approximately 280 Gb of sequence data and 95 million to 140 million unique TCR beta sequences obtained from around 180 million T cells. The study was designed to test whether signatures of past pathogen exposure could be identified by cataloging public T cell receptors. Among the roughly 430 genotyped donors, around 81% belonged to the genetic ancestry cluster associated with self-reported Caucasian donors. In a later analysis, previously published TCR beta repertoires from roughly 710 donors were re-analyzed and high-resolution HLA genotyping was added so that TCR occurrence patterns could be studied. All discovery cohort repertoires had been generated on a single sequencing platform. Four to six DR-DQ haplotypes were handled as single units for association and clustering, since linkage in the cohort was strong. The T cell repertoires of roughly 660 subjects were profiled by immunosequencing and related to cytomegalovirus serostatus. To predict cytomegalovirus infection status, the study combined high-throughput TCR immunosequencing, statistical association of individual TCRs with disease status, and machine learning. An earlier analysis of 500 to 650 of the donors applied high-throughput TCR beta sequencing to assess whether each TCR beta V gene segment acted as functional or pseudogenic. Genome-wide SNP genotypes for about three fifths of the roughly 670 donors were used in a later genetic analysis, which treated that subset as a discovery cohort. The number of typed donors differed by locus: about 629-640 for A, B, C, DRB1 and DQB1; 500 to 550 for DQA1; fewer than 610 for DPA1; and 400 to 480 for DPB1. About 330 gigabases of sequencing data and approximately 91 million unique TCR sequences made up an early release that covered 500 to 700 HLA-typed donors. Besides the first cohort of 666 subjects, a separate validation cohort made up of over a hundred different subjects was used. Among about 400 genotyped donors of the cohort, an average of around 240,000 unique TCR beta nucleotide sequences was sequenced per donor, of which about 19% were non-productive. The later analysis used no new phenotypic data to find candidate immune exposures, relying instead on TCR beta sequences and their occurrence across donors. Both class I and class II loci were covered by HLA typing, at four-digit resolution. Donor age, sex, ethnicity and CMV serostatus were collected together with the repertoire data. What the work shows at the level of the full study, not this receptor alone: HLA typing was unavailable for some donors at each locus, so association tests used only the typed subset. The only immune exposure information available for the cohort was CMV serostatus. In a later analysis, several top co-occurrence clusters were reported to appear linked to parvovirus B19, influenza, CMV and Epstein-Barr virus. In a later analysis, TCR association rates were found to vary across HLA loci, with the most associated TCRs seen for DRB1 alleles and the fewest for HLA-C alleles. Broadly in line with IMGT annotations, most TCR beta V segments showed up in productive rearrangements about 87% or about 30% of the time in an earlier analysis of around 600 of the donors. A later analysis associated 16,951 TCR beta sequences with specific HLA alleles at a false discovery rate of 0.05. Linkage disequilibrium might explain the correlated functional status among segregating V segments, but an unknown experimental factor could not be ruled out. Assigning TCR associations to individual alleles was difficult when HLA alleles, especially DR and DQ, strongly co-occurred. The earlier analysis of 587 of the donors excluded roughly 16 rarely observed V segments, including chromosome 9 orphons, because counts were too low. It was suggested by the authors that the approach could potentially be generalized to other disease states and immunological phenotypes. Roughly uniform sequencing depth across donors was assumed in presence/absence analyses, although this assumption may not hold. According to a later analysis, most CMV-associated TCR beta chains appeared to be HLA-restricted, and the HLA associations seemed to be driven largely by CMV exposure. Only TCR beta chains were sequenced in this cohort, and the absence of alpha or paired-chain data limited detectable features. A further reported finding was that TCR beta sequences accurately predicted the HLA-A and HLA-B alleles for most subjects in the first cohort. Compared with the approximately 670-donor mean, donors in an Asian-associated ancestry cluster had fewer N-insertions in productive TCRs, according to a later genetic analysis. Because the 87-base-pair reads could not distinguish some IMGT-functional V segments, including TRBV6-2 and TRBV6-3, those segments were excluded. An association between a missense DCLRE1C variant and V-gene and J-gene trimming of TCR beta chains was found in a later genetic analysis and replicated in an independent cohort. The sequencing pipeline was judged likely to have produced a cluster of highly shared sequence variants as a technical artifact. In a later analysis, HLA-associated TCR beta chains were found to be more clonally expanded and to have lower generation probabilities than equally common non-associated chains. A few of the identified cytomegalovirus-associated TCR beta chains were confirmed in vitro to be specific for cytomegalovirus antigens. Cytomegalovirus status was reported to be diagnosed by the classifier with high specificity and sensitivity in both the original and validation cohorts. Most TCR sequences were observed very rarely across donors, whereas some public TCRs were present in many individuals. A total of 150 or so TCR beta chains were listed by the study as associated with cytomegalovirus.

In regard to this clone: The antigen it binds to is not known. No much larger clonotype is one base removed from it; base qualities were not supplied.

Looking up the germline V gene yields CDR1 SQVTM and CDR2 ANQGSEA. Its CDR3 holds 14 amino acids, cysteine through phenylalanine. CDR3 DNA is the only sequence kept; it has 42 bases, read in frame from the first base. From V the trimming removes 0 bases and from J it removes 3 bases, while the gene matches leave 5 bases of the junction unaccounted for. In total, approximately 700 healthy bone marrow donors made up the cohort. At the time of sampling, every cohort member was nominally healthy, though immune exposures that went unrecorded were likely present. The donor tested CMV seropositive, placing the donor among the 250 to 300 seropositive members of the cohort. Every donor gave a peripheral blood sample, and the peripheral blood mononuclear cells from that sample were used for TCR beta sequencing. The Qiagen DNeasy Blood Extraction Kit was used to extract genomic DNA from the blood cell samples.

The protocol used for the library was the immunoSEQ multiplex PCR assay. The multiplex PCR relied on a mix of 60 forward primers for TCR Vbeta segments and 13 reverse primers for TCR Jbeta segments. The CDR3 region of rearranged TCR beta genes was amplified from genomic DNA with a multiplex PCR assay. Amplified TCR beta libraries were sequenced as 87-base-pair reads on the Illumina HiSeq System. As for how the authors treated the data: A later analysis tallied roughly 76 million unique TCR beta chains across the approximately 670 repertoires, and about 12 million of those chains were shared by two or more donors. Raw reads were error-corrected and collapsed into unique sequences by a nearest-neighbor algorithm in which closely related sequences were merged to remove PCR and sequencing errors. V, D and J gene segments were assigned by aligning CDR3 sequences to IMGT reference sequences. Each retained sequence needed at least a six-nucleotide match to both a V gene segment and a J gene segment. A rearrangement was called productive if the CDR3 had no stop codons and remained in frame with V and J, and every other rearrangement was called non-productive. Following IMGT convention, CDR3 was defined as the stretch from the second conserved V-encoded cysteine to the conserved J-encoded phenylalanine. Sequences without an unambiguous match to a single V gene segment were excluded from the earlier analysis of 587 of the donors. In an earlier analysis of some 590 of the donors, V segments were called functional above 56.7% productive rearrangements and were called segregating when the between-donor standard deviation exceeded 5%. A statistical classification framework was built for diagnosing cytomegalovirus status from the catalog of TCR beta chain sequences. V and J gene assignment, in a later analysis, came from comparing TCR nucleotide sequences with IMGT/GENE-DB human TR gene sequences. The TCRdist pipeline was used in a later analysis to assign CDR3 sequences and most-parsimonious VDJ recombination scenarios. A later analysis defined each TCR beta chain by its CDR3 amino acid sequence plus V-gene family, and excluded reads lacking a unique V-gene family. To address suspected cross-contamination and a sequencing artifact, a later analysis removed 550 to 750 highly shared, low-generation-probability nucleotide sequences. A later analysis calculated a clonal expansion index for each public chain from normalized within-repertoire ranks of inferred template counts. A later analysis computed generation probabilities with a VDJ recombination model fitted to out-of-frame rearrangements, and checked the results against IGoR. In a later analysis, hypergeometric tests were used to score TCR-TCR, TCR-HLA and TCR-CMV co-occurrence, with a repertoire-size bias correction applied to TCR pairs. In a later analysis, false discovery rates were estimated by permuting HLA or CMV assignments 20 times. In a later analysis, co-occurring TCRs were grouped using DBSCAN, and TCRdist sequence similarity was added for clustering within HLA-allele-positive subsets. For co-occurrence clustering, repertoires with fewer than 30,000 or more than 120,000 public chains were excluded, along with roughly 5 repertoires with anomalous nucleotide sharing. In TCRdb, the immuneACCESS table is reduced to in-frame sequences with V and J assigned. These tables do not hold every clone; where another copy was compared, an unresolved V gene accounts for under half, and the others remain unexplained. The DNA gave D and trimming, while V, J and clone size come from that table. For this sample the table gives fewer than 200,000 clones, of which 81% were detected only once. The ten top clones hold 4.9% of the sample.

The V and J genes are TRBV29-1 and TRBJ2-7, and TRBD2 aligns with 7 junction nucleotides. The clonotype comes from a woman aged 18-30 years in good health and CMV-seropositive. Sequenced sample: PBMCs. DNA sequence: TGCAGCGTTGAAGAGGGGGGGAAAGGCTACGAGCAGTACTTC. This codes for CSVEEGGKGYEQYF.